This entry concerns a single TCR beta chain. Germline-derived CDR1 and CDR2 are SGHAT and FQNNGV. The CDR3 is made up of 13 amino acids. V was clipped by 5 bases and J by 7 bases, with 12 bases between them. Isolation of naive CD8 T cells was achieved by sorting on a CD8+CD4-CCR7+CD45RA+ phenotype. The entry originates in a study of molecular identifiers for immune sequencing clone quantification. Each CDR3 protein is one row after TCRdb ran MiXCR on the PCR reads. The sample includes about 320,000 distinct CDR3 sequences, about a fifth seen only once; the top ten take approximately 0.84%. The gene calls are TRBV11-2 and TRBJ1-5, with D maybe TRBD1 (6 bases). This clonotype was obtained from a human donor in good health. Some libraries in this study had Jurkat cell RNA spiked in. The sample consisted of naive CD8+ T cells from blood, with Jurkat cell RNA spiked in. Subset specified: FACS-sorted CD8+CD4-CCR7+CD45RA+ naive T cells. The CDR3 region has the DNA TGTGCCAGCAGCACCGGCGGGGGCCAGCCCCAGCATTTT. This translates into CASSTGGGQPQHF. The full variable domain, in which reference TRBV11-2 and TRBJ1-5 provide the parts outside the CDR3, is EAGVAQSPRYKIIEKRQSVAFWCNPISGHATLYWYQQILGQGPKLLIQFQNNGVVDDSQLPKDRFSAERLKGVDSTLKIQPAKLEDSAVYLCASSTGGGQPQHFGDGTRLSIL.